Listed below are T cell receptor beta chains from one sample, sequenced in a study of blood T cell repertoires in COVID-19. Using immunoSEQ multiplex PCR, the repertoire was profiled, and TCRdb retains in-frame clones only, with some absent. The table shows around 100,000 clones, with 80% to 90% occurring only once. The sample taken for sequencing was peripheral blood. Every receptor here comes from a woman aged 60 to 75 with acute or convalescent COVID-19. CDR3s include the opening cysteine and the closing phenylalanine or tryptophan.

13	TRBV12-3/TRBV12-4	TRBJ1-1	CASVRGDGTEAFF
14	TRBV27	TRBJ2-2	CASSWGGNTGELFF
15	TRBV6-5	TRBJ1-1	CASRGLRTLNTEAFF
11	TRBV28	TRBJ1-1	CASSYRGEAFF
15	TRBV9	TRBJ1-1	CASSAVGGTNTEAFF
13	TRBV11-3	TRBJ1-4	CASSSELGAGLFF
13	TRBV28	TRBJ1-5	CASIRDSNQPQHF
18	TRBV30	TRBJ2-1	CAWKRVAASGTYYNEQFF
15	TRBV13	TRBJ2-1	CASESSGSSYNEQFF
18	TRBV5-8	TRBJ1-5	CASRPRWQGGTGNQPQHF
16	TRBV18	TRBJ2-1	CASSPVGPSGRNEQFF
17	TRBV5-8	TRBJ2-5	CASSSSYGTGGRKTQYF
15	TRBV19	TRBJ2-2	CASRAGQSSTGELFF
15	TRBV7-9	TRBJ2-7	CASSLAGHGSYEQYF
16	TRBV3-1/TRBV3-2	TRBJ1-1	CASSHRFGVIDTEAFF
16	TRBV3-1/TRBV3-2	TRBJ2-2	CASSQGVGGATGELFF
14	TRBV6-5	TRBJ1-2	CASTVAPANYGYTF
16	TRBV7-2	TRBJ2-1	CASSLGGSGRLDEQFF